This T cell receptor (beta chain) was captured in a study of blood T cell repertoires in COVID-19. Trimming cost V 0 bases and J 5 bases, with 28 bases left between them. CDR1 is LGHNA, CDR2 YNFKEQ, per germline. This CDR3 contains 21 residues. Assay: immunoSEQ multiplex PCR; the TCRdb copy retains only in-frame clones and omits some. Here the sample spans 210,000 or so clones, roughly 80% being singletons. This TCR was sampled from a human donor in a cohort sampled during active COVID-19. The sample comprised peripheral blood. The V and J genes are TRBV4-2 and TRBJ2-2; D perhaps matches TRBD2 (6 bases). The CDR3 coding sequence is TGTGCCAGCAGCCAAGATAGGCAGTTATATGGCGGGGACTCGGGAACCGGGGAGCTGTTTTTT. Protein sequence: CASSQDRQLYGGDSGTGELFF.